A selection of T cell receptor beta chains follows, all from one sample in a study of tumor and adjacent non-tumor tissue in lung cancer. TCRdb re-analysed the multiplex PCR reads in MiXCR, keeping a single row per CDR3 protein. The sample consists of 200,000 or so distinct CDR3 sequences, around 70% of them appearing once. Material: lung tumor tissue. The receptors shown here come from a man aged 55 to 70 with non-small cell lung cancer. CDR3s leave out the opening cysteine and the closing phenylalanine or tryptophan. A D gene is named only where the DNA matches it firmly.

j_call: TRBJ2-3
d_call: -
v_call: TRBV11-2
cdr3_aa: ASRRIQLMRY

j_call: TRBJ2-3
d_call: TRBD2
v_call: TRBV9
cdr3_aa: ASSAVASGTSRNTQY

j_call: TRBJ2-1
d_call: TRBD2
v_call: TRBV7-8
cdr3_aa: ASSSLNGLAGTEQF

j_call: TRBJ2-2
d_call: -
v_call: TRBV20-1
cdr3_aa: SARVGGANTGELF

j_call: TRBJ2-1
d_call: -
v_call: TRBV20-1
cdr3_aa: SARTLRAWMKQF

j_call: TRBJ1-2
d_call: -
v_call: TRBV12-3/TRBV12-4
cdr3_aa: ASSPQGPIGGYT

j_call: TRBJ2-7
d_call: TRBD2
v_call: TRBV28
cdr3_aa: ASITLTGGAYEQY

j_call: -
d_call: -
v_call: TRBV20-1
cdr3_aa: SAMVGLYSNQPQY

j_call: TRBJ2-6
d_call: -
v_call: TRBV11-1
cdr3_aa: AGTETGRPGANVLT

j_call: TRBJ2-7
d_call: -
v_call: TRBV20-1
cdr3_aa: SARLRKGYEQY

j_call: TRBJ2-5
d_call: -
v_call: TRBV11-2
cdr3_aa: TSSSDVSFGKTQY

j_call: TRBJ2-1
d_call: TRBD2
v_call: TRBV29-1
cdr3_aa: SAYSGGLYIQQF

j_call: TRBJ1-1
d_call: -
v_call: TRBV4-2
cdr3_aa: ASSQNHSPGPGAF

j_call: TRBJ2-7
d_call: -
v_call: TRBV6-1
cdr3_aa: ASSGLAQGSYEQY

j_call: TRBJ1-5
d_call: TRBD1
v_call: TRBV20-1
cdr3_aa: SVTDRAHSYQPQH

j_call: TRBJ1-2
d_call: TRBD1
v_call: TRBV28
cdr3_aa: ASSSLLGRGQGYT

j_call: TRBJ1-6
d_call: -
v_call: TRBV20-1
cdr3_aa: SAINSYNSPLH

j_call: TRBJ2-1
d_call: TRBD2
v_call: TRBV20-1
cdr3_aa: SDIGLAGGNEQF

j_call: TRBJ2-1
d_call: -
v_call: TRBV4-3
cdr3_aa: ASSHATGTQYPYEQF

j_call: TRBJ1-2
d_call: TRBD1
v_call: TRBV20-1
cdr3_aa: SAPKRGQGINGYT

j_call: TRBJ1-6
d_call: TRBD1
v_call: TRBV20-1
cdr3_aa: NARGGQGNSPLH

j_call: -
d_call: -
v_call: TRBV30
cdr3_aa: AWSVGGAPGNQHQY

j_call: TRBJ1-2
d_call: -
v_call: TRBV5-4
cdr3_aa: ASSLVGTNYGYT

j_call: TRBJ2-5
d_call: -
v_call: TRBV11-2
cdr3_aa: ASSFVTGQFQETQY

j_call: TRBJ2-3
d_call: -
v_call: TRBV6-1
cdr3_aa: ANNLGGHSTDTQY

j_call: TRBJ2-1
d_call: TRBD1
v_call: TRBV12-3/TRBV12-4
cdr3_aa: ASRGTVYNEQF

j_call: TRBJ2-2
d_call: -
v_call: TRBV5-6
cdr3_aa: ANSFGWAARDTGELF

j_call: TRBJ2-7
d_call: TRBD2
v_call: TRBV29-1
cdr3_aa: SVNGLAAGKYEQY

j_call: TRBJ2-1
d_call: -
v_call: TRBV20-1
cdr3_aa: SASGGSSRASFNEQS

j_call: TRBJ2-7
d_call: TRBD2
v_call: TRBV6-5
cdr3_aa: ASSSRGGRSSFSYGQY

j_call: TRBJ2-7
d_call: -
v_call: TRBV29-1
cdr3_aa: SVVGKLYEQY

j_call: TRBJ1-2
d_call: TRBD1
v_call: TRBV6-5
cdr3_aa: ASSYSPTGNYGYT

j_call: TRBJ2-7
d_call: -
v_call: TRBV20-1
cdr3_aa: SARDRDRPSYEQY

j_call: TRBJ2-7
d_call: -
v_call: TRBV29-1
cdr3_aa: SVEEGAHEQY

j_call: TRBJ2-5
d_call: TRBD2
v_call: TRBV6-2/TRBV6-3
cdr3_aa: ASSQPLAGKRETQY

j_call: TRBJ1-5
d_call: -
v_call: TRBV20-1
cdr3_aa: NASTQGDNQPQH

j_call: TRBJ1-1
d_call: TRBD1
v_call: TRBV20-1
cdr3_aa: SARTPGGYTEAF

j_call: TRBJ1-2
d_call: TRBD1
v_call: TRBV4-3
cdr3_aa: ASSQEGQGSSDYGYT